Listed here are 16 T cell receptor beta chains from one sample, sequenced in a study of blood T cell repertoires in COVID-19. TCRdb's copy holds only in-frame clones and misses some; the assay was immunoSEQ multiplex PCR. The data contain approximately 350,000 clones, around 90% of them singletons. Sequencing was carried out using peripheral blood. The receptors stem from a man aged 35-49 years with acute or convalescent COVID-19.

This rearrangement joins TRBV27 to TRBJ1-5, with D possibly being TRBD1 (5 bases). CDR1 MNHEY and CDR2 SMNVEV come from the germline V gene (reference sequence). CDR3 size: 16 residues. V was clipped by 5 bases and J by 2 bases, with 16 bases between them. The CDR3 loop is CASSPRVGPGNQPQHF. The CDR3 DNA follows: TGTGCCAGCAGTCCGCGAGTGGGGCCCGGCAATCAGCCCCAGCATTTT.

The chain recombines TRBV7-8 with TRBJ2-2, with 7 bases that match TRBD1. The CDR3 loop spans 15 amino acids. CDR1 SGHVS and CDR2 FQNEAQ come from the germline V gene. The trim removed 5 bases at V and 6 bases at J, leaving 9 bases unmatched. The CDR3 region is CASSPRGQGAGELFF. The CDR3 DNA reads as TGTGCCAGCAGCCCAAGGGGGCAGGGGGCCGGGGAGCTGTTTTTT.

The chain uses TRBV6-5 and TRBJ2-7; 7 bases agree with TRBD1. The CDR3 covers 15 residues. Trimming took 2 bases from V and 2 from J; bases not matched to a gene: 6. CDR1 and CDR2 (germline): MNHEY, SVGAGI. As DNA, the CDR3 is TGTGCCAGCAGTTACGAACAGGGGATCACCTACGAGCAGTACTTC. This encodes CASSYEQGITYEQYF.

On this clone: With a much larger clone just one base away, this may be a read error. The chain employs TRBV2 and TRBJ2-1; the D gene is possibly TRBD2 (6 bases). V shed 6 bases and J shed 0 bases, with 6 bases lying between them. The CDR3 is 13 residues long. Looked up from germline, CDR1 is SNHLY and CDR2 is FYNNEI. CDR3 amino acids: CASSGSSYNEQFF. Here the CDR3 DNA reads TGTGCCAGCAGCGGGAGCTCCTACAATGAGCAGTTCTTC.

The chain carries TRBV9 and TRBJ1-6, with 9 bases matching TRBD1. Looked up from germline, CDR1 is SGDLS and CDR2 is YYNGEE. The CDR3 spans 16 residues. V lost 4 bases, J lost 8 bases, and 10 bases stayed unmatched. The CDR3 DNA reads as TGTGCCAGCAGCCCCACCGGACAGGGGACGCATTCACCCCTCCACTTT. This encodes CASSPTGQGTHSPLHF.

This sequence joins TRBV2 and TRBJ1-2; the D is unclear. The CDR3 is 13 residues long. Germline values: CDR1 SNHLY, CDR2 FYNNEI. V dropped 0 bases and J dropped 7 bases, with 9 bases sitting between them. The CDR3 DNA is TGTGCCAGCAGTGAAGCAGGGAGACTTGGCTACACCTTC. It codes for CASSEAGRLGYTF. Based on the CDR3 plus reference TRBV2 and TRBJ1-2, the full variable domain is EPEVTQTPSHQVTQMGQEVILRCVPISNHLYFYWYRQILGQKVEFLVSFYNNEISEKSEIFDDQFSVERPDGSNFTLKIRSTKLEDSAMYFCASSEAGRLGYTFGSGTRLTVV.

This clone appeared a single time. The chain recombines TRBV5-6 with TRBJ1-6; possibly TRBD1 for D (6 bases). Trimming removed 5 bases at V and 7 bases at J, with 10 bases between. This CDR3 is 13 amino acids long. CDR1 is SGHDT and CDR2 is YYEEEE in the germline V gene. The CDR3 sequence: CASRERGNSPLHF. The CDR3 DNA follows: TGTGCCAGCAGGGAAAGGGGGAATTCACCCCTCCACTTT.

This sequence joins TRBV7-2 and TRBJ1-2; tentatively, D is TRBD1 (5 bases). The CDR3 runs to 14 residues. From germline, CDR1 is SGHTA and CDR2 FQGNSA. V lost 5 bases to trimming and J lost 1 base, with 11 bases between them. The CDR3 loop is CASSTDGGNYGYTF. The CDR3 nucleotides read TGTGCCAGCAGCACAGACGGGGGTAACTATGGCTACACCTTC. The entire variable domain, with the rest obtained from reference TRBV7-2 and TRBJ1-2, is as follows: GAGVSQSPSNKVTEKGKDVELRCDPISGHTALYWYRQSLGQGLEFLIYFQGNSAPDKSGLPSDRFSAERTGGSVSTLTIQRTQQEDSAVYLCASSTDGGNYGYTFGSGTRLTVV.

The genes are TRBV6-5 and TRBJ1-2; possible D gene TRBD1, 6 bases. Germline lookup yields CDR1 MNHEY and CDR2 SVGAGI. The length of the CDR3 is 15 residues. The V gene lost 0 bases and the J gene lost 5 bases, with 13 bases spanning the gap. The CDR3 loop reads CASSYSTGSPYGYTF. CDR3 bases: TGTGCCAGCAGTTACTCCACAGGGTCCCCTTATGGCTACACCTTC.

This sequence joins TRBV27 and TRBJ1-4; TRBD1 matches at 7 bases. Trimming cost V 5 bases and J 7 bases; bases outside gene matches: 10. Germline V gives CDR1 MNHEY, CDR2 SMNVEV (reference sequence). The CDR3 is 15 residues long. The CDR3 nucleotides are TGTGCCAGCAGTCGCATGCGGGGACAGAGTGAAAAACTGTTTTTT. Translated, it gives CASSRMRGQSEKLFF.

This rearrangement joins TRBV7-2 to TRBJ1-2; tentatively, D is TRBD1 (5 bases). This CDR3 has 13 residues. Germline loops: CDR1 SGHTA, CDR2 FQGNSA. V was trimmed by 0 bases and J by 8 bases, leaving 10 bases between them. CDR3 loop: CASSLAQGSGYTF. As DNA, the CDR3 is TGTGCCAGCAGCTTAGCCCAGGGCAGCGGCTACACCTTC. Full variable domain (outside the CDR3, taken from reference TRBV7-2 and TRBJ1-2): GAGVSQSPSNKVTEKGKDVELRCDPISGHTALYWYRQSLGQGLEFLIYFQGNSAPDKSGLPSDRFSAERTGGSVSTLTIQRTQQEDSAVYLCASSLAQGSGYTFGSGTRLTVV.

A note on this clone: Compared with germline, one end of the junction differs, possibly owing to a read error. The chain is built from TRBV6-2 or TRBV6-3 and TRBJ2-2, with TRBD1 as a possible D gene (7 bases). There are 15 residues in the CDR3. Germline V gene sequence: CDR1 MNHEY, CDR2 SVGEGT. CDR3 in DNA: TGTGCCAGCAGTTATGCGGGACAGAACATCGGGGAGCTGTTTTTT. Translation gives CASSYAGQNIGELFF.

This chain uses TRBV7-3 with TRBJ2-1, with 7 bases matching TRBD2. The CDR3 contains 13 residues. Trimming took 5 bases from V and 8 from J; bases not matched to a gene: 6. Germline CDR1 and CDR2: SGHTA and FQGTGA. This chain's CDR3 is CASSPAGAHEQFF. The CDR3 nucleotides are TGTGCCAGCAGCCCGGCGGGAGCTCATGAGCAGTTCTTC.

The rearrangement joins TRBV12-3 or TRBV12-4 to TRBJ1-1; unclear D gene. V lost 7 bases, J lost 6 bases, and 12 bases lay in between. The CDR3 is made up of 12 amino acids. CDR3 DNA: TGTGCCAGCACCAATTACCCAGCTGAAGCTTTCTTT. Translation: CASTNYPAEAFF.

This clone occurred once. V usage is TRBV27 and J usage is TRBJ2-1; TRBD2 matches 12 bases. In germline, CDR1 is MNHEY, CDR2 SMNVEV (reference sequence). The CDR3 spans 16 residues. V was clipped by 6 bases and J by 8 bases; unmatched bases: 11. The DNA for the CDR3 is TGTGCCAGCAGACTACTAGCGGGAGGTTCAAGAGATGAGCAGTTCTTC. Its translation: CASRLLAGGSRDEQFF.

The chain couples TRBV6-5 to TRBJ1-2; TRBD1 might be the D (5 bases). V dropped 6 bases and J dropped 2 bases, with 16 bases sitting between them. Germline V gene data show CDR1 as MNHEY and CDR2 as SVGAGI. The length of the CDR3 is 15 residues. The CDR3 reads CASRGHGEANYGYTF. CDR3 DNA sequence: TGTGCCAGCAGAGGACACGGGGAGGCAAACTATGGCTACACCTTC.